This TCR beta chain originates from a study of T cells expressing NK-cell markers. Study overall: Repertoires of TCR beta were obtained from T cells sorted as CD3+CD56+NKG2C+, CD3+CD56+NKG2C- and CD3+CD56-NKG2C+. Out of eight donors sequenced, seven tested HCMV-seropositive and the remaining one seronegative. Study outcomes and limitations: In several donors, dominant clonotypes made up about 28.3-65% of CD3+CD56-NKG2C+ cells.

UMI-tagged 5'RACE template switching yielded the TCR beta cDNA. After re-calling the 5' RACE reads, TCRdb lists one entry per CDR3 protein, DNA absent. The specimen's table records hundreds of thousands of distinct CDR3 sequences. Germline V gene lookup returns CDR1 SGHTA and CDR2 FQGNSA. This CDR3 comprises 17 residues. With regard to this clonotype: Its antigen remains unknown.

This rearrangement joins TRBV7-2 to TRBJ2-2; TCRdb reports TRBD2, a call that lacks DNA to check it against. The sequenced sample consisted of blood T cells: a sorted CD56 or NKG2C T cell subset, CD4+ or CD8+ T cells, or bulk PBMC T cells (not recorded which). This clonotype originated in a man aged 18 to 35 in good health. The CDR3 sequence: CASSPRSGTRNTGELFF.